The text below deals with one T cell receptor (beta chain). This CDR3 spans 15 amino acids. Trimming removed 6 bases from V and 7 bases from J; junction bases left unmatched: 6. The germline V gene encodes CDR1 MNHEY and CDR2 SMNVEV (reference sequence). Noted treatment: oral pan-JAK inhibitor, 5-10 mg twice daily. The source of the sample is a study of CD8+ T cells in alopecia areata. Following extraction, RNA underwent reverse transcription to cDNA, which served as the sequencing template. The protocol was immunoSEQ multiplex PCR, while the TCRdb copy is restricted to in-frame clones and leaves out a portion. This table holds approximately 200,000 clones, 43% found once.

The clonotype originates from a human donor with alopecia areata. The sequences come from CD4+ T cells sorted from blood, collected at approximately week 36, from a patient treated with tofacitinib. The rearrangement uses TRBV27 and TRBJ2-1, with 13 nucleotides matching TRBD2. CDR3 amino acids: CASSLLAGGLNEQFF. The CDR3 nucleotides read TGTGCCAGCAGCTTACTAGCGGGAGGGCTGAATGAGCAGTTCTTC.